Ten or more counts support the clone carrying this T cell receptor beta chain. Its specificity is not known. The germline CDR1 and CDR2 sequences are MGHDK and SYGVNS. The germline V and J ends were trimmed by 7 bases and 9 bases, with 16 bases remaining between them. CDR3 size: 12 residues. In every case, the donor was a healthy Caucasian. The data were taken from a study of identical twins. Study conclusions and caveats: Shared out-of-frame alpha sequences (those common to twins) showed excess low generation probability.

TCRdb itself ran the 5' RACE reads through MiXCR, one entry per CDR3 protein. The table has around 250,000 distinct CDR3 sequences, approximately 8.3% seen once. The sample was also reused in another study, on yellow fever vaccine responses in identical twins.

V and J are TRBV25-1 and TRBJ2-7; tentatively, D is TRBD1 (6 bases). Sequencing input: CD8+ T cells sorted from blood. The receptor was derived from a woman younger than 35 in good health. The DNA of the CDR3 is TGTGCCAGCACCTCAAGGGGGAACGGGCAGTACTTC. It codes for CASTSRGNGQYF.